This T cell receptor (beta chain) originates from a study of blood T cell repertoires in COVID-19. Study as a whole: COVID-19 samples collected from the United States, Italy and Spain covered acute and convalescent phases. Sources were T cells, B-cell-depleted T cells, or PBMCs; the material itself was cDNA or gDNA.

The CDR3 extends over 14 amino acids. CDR1 is SGDLS and CDR2 is YYNGEE in the germline V gene. V was clipped by 3 bases and J by 2 bases, with 9 bases between them. In the original analysis: Amplified reference gene primers provided the basis for estimating nucleated cell counts. Measured with immunoSEQ multiplex PCR; TCRdb has only the in-frame clones, and not every one. That table is the source of V, J and clone size, and D and trimming were worked out from the DNA. Of about 210,000 clones listed, approximately 78% were seen once; the top ten hold approximately 12%. This clone was picked up a small number of times.

Sequencing was performed on peripheral blood. This receptor was identified in a woman in her thirties or forties with acute or convalescent COVID-19. The chain links TRBV9 to TRBJ1-3, with D unclear. In DNA, the CDR3 is TGTGCCAGCAGCGGCCTGAGGGCTGGAAACACCATATATTTT. Translated: CASSGLRAGNTIYF.